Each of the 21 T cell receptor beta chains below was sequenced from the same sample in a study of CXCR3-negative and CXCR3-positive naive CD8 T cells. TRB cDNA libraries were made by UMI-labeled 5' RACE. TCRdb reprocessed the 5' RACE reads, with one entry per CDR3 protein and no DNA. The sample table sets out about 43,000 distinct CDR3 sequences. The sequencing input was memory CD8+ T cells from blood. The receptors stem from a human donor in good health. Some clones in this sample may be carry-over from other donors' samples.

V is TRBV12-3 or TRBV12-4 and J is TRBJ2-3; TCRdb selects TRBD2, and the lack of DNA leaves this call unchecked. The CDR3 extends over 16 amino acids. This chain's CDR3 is CASSEGTSGGTDTQYF.

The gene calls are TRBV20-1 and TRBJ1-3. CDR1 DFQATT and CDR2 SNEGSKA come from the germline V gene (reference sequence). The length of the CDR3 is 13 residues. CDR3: CSARRATLNTIYF.

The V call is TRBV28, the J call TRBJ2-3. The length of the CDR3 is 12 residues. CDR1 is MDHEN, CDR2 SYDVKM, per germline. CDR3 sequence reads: CASSAYTDTQYF.

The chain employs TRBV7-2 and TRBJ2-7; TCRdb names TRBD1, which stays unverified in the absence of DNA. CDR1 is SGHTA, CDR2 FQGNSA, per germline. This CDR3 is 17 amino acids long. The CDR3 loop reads CASSLALRGAYPYEQYF.

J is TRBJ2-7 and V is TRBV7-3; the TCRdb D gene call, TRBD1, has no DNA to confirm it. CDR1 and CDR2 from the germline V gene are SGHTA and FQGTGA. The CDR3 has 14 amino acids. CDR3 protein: CASSLFGGTYEQYF.

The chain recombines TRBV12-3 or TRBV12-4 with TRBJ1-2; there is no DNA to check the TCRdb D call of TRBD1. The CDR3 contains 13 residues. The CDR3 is CASSERQGYGYTF.

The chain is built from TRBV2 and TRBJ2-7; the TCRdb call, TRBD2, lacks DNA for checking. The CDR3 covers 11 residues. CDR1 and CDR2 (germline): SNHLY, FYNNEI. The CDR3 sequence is CASSGLEVGYF. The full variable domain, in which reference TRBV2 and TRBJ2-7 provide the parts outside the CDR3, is EPEVTQTPSHQVTQMGQEVILRCVPISNHLYFYWYRQILGQKVEFLVSFYNNEISEKSEIFDDQFSVERPDGSNFTLKIRSTKLEDSAMYFCASSGLEVGYFGPGTRLTVT.

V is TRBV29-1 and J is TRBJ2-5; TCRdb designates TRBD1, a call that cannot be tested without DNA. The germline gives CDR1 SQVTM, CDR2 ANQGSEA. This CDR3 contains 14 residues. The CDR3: CSVEGQGGDETQYF.

The CDR3 here is CASSLSTGNTEAFF. This chain connects TRBV28 to TRBJ1-1. The CDR3 consists of 14 residues. CDR1 is MDHEN, CDR2 SYDVKM, per germline.

The CDR3 reads CASSFGAGYEQFF. This sequence joins TRBV7-2 and TRBJ2-1; the D call from TCRdb, TRBD2, cannot be confirmed without DNA. The CDR3 is 13 residues long. Germline-derived CDR1 and CDR2 are SGHTA and FQGNSA.

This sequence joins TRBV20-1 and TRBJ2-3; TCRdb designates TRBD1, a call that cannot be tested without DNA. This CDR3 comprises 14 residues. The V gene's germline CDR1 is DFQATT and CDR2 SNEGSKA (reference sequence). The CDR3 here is CSPRWRGEADTQYF.

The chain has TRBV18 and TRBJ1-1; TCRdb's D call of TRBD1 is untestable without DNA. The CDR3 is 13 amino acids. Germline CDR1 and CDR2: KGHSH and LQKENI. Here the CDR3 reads CASSPDPGTEAFF.

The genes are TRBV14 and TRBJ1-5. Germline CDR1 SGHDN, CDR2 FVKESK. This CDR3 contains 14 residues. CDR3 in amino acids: CASSQVTPDQPQHF.

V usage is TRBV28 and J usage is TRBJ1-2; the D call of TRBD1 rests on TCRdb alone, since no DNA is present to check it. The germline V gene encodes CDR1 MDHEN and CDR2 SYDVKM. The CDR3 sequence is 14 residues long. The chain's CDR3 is CASSPRGQHYGYTF.

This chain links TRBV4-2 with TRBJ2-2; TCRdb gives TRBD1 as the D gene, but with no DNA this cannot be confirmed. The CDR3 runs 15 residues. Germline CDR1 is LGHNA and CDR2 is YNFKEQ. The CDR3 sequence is CASSSRTGETGELFF.

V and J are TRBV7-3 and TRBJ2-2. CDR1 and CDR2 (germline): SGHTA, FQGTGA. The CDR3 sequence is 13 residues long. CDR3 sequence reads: CASSRPFTGELFF.

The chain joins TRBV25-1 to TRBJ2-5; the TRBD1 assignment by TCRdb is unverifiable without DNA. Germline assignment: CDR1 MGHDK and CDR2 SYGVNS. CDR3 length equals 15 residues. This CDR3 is CASSEGQGVRETQYF. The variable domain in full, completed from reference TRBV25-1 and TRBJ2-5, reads EADIYQTPRYLVIGTGKKITLECSQTMGHDKMYWYQQDPGMELHLIHYSYGVNSTEKGDLSSESTVSRIRTEHFPLTLESARPSHTSQYLCASSEGQGVRETQYFGPGTRLLVL.

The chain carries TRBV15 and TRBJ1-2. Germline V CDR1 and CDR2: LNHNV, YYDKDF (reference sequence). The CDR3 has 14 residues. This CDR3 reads CATSRDQAAYGYTF.

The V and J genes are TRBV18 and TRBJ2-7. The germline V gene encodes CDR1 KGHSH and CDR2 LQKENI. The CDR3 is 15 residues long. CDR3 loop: CASSLPGMDSYEQYF.

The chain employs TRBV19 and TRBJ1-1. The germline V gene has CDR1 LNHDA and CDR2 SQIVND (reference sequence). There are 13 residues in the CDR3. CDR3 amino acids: CASSTGEFTEAFF.

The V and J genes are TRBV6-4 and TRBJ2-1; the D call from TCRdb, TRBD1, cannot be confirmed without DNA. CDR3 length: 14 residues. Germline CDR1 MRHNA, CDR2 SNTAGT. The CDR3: CASSNGTGGDEQFF.